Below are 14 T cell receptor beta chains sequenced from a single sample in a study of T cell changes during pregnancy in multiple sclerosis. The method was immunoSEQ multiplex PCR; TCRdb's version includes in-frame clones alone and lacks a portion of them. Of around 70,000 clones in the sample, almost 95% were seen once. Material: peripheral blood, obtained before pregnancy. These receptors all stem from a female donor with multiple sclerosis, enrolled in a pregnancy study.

CDR3 in amino acids: CASSFRGAGELFF. CDR3 nucleotide sequence: TGTGCCAGCAGCTTTCGCGGAGCCGGGGAGCTGTTTTTT. The chain recombines TRBV5-4 with TRBJ2-2; no clear D. Germline CDR1 and CDR2: SGHNT and YYREEE (reference sequence). The V and J ends lost 2 bases and 6 bases respectively, with 8 bases between them. This CDR3 spans 13 amino acids.

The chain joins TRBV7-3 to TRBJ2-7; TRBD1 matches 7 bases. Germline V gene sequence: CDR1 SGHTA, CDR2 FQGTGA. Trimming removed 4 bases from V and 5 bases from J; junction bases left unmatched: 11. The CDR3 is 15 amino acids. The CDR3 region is CASSSSGQLLDEQYF. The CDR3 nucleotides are TGTGCCAGCAGCTCTTCGGGACAGCTTCTCGACGAGCAGTACTTC.

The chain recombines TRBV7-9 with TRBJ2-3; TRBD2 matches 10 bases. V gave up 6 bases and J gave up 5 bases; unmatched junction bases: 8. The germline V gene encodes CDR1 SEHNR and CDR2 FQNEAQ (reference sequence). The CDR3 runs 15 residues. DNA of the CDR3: TGTGCCAGCAGGAAACTAGCGGGATTGGTAGATACGCAGTATTTT. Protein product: CASRKLAGLVDTQYF.

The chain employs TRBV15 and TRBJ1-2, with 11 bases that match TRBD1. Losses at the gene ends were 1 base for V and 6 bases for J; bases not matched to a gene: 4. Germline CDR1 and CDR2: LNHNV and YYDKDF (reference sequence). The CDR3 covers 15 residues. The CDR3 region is CATSRGTGGGDGYTF. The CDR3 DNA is TGTGCCACCAGCAGAGGGACAGGGGGCGGGGATGGCTACACCTTC.

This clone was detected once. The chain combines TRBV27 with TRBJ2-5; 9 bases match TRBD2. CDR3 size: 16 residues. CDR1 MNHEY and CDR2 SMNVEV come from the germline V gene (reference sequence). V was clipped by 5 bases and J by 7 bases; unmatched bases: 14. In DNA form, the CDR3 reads TGTGCCAGCAGTCCCCAAGCGGGAGGAACGCACGGGACCCAGTACTTC. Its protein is CASSPQAGGTHGTQYF.

The CDR3 bases are TGTGCCAGCAGCCCTGGTGGGACAGGTGAATCTGGGGCCAACGTCCTGACTTTC. Translated, it gives CASSPGGTGESGANVLTF. This rearrangement joins TRBV13 to TRBJ2-6; 8 bases are a match to TRBD1. CDR1 and CDR2 from the germline V gene are PRHDT and FYEKMQ (reference sequence). J was trimmed by 1 base and V by 5 bases; bases with no gene match: 10. The CDR3 contains 18 residues.

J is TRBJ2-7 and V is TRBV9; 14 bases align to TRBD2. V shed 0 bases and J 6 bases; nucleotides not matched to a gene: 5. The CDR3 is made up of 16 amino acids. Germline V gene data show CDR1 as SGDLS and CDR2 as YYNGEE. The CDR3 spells CASSVGLAGGPGEQYF. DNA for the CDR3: TGTGCCAGCAGCGTAGGACTAGCGGGAGGGCCGGGCGAGCAGTACTTC.

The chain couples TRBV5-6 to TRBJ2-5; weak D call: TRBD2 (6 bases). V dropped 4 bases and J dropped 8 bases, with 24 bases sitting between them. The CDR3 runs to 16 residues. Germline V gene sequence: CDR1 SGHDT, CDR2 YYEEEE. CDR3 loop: CASSLSGAVPRITQYF. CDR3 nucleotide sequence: TGTGCCAGCAGCCTTAGCGGTGCTGTTCCAAGAATAACCCAGTACTTC.

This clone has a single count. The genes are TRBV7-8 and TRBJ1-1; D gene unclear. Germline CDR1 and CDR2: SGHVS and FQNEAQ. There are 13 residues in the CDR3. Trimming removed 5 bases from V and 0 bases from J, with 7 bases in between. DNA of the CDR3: TGTGCCAGCAGCCCTACAGTGAACACTGAAGCTTTCTTT. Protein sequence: CASSPTVNTEAFF. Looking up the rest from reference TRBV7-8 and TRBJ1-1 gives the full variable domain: GAGVSQSPRYKVAKRGQDVALRCDPISGHVSLFWYQQALGQGPEFLTYFQNEAQLDKSGLPSDRFFAERPEGSVSTLKIQRTQQEDSAVYLCASSPTVNTEAFFGQGTRLTVV.

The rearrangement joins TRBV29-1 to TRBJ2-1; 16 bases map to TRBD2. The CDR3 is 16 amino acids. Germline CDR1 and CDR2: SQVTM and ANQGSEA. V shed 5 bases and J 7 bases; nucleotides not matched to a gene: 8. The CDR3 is CSVKGLAGGPSNEQFF. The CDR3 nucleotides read TGCAGCGTTAAGGGACTAGCGGGAGGGCCCTCGAATGAGCAGTTCTTC.

The CDR3 DNA reads TGTGCCAGCAGCTTAGCAGTCTCGGGGACTGAAGCTTTCTTT. It specifies CASSLAVSGTEAFF. J is TRBJ1-1 and V is TRBV7-6, with D unclear. Germline V lookup: CDR1 SGHVS, CDR2 FNYEAQ. Trimming left V 0 bases short and J 5 bases short, with 10 bases between. The CDR3 totals 14 residues.

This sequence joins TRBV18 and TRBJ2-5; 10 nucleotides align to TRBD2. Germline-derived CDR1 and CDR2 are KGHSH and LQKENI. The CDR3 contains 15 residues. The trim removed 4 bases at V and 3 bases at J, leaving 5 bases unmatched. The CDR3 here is CASSQELAGKETQYF. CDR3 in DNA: TGTGCCAGCTCACAAGAACTAGCGGGAAAAGAGACCCAGTACTTC.

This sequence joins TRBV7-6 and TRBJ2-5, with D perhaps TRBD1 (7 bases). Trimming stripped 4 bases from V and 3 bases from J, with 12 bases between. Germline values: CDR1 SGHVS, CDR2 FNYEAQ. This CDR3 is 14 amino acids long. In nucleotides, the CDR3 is TGTGCCAGCAGCTCAGGGGGGCGGGAAGAGACCCAGTACTTC. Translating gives CASSSGGREETQYF.

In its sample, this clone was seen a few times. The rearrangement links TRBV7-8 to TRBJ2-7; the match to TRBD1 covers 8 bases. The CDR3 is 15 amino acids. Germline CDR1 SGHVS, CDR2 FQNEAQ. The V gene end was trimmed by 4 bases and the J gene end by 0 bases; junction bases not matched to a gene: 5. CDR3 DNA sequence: TGTGCCAGCAGCTCGGGACAGGCGAGCTCCTACGAGCAGTACTTC. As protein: CASSSGQASSYEQYF.